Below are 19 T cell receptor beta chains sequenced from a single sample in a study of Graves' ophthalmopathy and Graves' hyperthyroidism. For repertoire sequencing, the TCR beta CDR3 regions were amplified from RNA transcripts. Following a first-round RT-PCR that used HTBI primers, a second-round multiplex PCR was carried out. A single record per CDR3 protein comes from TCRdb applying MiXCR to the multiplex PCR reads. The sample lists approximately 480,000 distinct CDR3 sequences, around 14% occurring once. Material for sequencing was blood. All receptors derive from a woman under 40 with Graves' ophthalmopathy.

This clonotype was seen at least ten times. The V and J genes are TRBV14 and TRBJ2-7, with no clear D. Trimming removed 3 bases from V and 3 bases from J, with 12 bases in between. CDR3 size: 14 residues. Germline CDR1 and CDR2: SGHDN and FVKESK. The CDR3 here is CASSHLLDGYEQYF. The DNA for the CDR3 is TGTGCCAGCAGCCATTTGTTGGACGGCTACGAGCAGTACTTC.

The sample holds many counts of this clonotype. CDR3 nucleotides: TGTGCCAGCAGTTACTTGAGGCAGGCCCGAGGGGGCGGGGAGCTGTTTTTT. Translating it yields CASSYLRQARGGGELFF. This chain joins TRBV6-5 and TRBJ2-2, with D possibly being TRBD1 (6 bases). CDR3 length: 17 residues. Germline loops: CDR1 MNHEY, CDR2 SVGAGI. Trimming stripped 1 base from V and 7 bases from J, with 19 bases between.

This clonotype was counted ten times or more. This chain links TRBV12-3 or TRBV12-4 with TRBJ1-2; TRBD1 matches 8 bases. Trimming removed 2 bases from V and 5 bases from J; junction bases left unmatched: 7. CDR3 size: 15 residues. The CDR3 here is CASSLYGQGGYGYTF. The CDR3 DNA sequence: TGTGCCAGCAGTTTATACGGACAGGGCGGGTATGGCTACACCTTC.

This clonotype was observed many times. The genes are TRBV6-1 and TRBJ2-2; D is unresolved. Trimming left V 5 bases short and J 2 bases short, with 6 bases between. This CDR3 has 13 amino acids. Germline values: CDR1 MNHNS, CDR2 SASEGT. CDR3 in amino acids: CASSRSNTGELFF. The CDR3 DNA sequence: TGTGCCAGCAGTCGGAGCAACACCGGGGAGCTGTTTTTT.

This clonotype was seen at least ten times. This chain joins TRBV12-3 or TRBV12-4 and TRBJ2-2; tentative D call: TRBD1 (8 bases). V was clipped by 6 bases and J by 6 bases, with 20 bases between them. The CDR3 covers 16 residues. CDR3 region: CASSPGGLQGAGELFF. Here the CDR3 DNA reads TGTGCCAGCAGCCCCGGGGGGTTACAGGGGGCCGGGGAGCTGTTTTTT.

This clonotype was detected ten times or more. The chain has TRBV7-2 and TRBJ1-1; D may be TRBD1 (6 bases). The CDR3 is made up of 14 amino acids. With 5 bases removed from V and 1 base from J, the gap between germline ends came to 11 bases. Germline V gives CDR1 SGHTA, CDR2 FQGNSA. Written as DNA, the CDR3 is TGTGCCAGCAGCCCCTGGACAGCGAACACTGAAGCTTTCTTT. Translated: CASSPWTANTEAFF.

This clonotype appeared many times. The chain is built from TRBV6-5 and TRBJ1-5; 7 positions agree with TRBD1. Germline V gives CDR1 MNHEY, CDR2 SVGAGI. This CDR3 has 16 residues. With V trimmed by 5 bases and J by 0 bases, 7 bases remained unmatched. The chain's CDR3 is CASSIRTGYSNQPQHF. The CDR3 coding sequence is TGTGCCAGCAGTATACGGACAGGCTATAGCAATCAGCCCCAGCATTTT.

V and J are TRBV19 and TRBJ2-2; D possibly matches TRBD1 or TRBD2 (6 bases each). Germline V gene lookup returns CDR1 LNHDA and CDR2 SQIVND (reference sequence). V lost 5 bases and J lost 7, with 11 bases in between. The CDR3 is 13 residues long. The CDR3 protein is CASSYGGHGELFF. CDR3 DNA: TGTGCCAGTAGTTACGGGGGACACGGGGAGCTGTTTTTT.

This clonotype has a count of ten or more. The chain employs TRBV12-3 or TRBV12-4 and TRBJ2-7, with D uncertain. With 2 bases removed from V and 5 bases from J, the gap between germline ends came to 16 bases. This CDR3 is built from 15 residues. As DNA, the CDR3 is TGTGCCAGCAGTTTAACCGGGCTTCCTAGGAACGAGCAGTACTTC. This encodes CASSLTGLPRNEQYF.

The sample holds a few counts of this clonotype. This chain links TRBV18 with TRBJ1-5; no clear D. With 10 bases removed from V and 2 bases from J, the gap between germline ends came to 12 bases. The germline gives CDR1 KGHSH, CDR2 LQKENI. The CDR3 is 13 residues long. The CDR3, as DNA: TGTGCCACTGGCCCTTTCCGCAATCAGCCCCAGCATTTT. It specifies CATGPFRNQPQHF.

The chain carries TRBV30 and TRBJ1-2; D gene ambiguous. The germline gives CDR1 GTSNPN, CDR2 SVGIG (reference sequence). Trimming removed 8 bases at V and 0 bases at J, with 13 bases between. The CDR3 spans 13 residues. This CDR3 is CAVDPATNYGYTF. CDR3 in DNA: TGTGCCGTTGATCCGGCTACTAACTATGGCTACACCTTC.

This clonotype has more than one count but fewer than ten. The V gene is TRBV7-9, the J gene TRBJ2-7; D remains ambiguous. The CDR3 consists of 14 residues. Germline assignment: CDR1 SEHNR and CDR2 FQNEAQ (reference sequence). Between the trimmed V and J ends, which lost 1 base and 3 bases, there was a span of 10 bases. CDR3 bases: TGTGCCAGCAGCTTAGTGGGGTCGGGCTACGAGCAGTACTTC. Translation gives CASSLVGSGYEQYF. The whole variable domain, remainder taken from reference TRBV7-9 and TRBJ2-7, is DTGVSQNPRHKITKRGQNVTFRCDPISEHNRLYWYRQTLGQGPEFLTYFQNEAQLEKSRLLSDRFSAERPKGSFSTLEIQRTEQGDSAMYLCASSLVGSGYEQYFGPGTRLTVT.

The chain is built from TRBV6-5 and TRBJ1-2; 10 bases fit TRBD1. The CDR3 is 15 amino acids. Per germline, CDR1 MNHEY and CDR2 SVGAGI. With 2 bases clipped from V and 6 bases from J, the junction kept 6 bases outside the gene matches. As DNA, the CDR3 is TGTGCCAGCAGTTACGAGACAGGGGGCAGGGATGGCTACACCTTC. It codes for CASSYETGGRDGYTF.

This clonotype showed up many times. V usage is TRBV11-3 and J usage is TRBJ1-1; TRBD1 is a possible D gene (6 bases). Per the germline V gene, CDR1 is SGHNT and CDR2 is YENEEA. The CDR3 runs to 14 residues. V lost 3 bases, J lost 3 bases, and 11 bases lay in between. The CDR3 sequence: CASSFGTPYTEAFF. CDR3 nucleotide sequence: TGTGCCAGCAGCTTCGGGACACCCTACACTGAAGCTTTCTTT. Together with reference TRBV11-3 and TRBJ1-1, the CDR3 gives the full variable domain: EAGVVQSPRYKIIEKKQPVAFWCNPISGHNTLYWYLQNLGQGPELLIRYENEEAVDDSQLPKDRFSAERLKGVDSTLKIQPAELGDSAVYLCASSFGTPYTEAFFGQGTRLTVV.

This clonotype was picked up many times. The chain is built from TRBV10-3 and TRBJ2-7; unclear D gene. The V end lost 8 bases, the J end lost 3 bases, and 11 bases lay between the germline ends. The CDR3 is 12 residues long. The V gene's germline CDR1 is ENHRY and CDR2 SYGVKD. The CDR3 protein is CAIADMNYEQYF. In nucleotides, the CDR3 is TGTGCCATCGCAGACATGAACTACGAGCAGTACTTC.

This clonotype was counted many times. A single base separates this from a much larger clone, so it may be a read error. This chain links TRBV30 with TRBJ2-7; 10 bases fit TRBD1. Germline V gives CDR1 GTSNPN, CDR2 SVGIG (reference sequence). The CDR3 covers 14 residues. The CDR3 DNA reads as TGTGCCTGGGGAGGACAGGGGGACTCCTACGAGCGGTACTTC. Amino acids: CAWGGQGDSYERYF.

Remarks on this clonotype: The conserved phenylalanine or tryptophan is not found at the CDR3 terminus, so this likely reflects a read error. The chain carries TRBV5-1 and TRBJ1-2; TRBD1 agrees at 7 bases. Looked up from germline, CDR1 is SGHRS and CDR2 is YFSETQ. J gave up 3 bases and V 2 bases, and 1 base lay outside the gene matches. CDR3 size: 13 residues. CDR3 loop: CASSLTGDYGYTV. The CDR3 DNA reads TGCGCCAGCAGCTTAACAGGGGACTATGGCTACACCGTC.

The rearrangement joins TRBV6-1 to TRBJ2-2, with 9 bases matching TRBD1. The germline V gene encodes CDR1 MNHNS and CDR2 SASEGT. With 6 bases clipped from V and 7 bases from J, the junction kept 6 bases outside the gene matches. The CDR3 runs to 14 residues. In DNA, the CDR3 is TGTGCCAGCAGGCTGGGACAGGGTATCGGGGAGCTGTTTTTT. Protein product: CASRLGQGIGELFF.

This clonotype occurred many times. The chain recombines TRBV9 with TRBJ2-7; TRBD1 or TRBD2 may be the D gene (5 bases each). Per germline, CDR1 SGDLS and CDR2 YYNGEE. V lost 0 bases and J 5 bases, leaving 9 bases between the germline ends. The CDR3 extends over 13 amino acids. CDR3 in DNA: TGTGCCAGCAGCGTAGCCGGGACCGACGAGCAGTACTTC. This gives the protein CASSVAGTDEQYF.